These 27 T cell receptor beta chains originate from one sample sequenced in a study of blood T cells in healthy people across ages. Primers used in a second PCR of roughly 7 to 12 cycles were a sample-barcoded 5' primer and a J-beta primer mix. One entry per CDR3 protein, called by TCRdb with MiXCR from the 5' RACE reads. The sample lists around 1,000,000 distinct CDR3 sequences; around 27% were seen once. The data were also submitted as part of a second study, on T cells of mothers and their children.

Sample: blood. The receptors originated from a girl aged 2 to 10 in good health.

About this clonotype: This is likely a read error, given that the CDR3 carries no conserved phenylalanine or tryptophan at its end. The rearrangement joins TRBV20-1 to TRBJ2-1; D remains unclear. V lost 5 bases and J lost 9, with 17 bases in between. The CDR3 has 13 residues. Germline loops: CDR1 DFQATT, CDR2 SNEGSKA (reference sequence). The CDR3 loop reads CSAPTIGLSEQFL. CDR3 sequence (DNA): TGCAGTGCTCCTACGATAGGTTTAAGTGAGCAGTTCCTC.

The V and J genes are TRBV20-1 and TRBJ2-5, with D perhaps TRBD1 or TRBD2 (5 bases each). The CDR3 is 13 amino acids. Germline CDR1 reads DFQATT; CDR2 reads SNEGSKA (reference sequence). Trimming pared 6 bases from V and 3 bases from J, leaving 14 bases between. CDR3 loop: CSAEVRGEETQYF. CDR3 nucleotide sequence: TGCAGTGCCGAAGTACGAGGGGAAGAGACCCAGTACTTC.

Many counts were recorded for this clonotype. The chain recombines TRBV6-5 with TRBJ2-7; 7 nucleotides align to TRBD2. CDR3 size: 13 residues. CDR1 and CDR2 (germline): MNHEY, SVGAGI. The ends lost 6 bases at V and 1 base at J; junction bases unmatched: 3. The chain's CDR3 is CASRGGGSYEQYF. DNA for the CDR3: TGTGCCAGCAGGGGCGGGGGATCCTACGAGCAGTACTTC.

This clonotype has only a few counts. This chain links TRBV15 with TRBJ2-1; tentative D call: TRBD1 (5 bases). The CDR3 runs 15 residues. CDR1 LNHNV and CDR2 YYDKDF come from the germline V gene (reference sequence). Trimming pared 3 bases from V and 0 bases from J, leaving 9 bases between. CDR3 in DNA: TGTGCCACCAGCAGCTTGACAGTCTCCTACAATGAGCAGTTCTTC. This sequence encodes CATSSLTVSYNEQFF. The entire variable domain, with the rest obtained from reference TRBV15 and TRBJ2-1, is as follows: DAMVIQNPRYQVTQFGKPVTLSCSQTLNHNVMYWYQQKSSQAPKLLFHYYDKDFNNEADTPDNFQSRRPNTSFCFLDIRSPGLGDTAMYLCATSSLTVSYNEQFFGPGTRLTVL.

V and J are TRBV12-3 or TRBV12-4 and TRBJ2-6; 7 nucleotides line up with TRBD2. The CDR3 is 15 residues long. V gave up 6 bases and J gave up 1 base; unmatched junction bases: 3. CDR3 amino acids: CASRIGGSGANVLTF. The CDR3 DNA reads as TGTGCCAGCAGAATCGGGGGGTCTGGGGCCAACGTCCTGACTTTC.

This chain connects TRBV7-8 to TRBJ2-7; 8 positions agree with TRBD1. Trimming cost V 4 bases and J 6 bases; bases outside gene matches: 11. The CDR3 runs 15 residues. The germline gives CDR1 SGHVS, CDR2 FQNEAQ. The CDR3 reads CASSSRVEDRGEQYF. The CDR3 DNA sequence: TGTGCCAGCAGCTCTAGGGTTGAAGACAGGGGCGAGCAGTACTTC.

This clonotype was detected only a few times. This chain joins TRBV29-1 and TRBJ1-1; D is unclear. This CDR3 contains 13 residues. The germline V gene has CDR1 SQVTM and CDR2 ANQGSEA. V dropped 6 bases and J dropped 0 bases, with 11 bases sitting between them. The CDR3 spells CSVQGVLNTEAFF. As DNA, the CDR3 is TGCAGCGTCCAAGGAGTATTGAACACTGAAGCTTTCTTT.

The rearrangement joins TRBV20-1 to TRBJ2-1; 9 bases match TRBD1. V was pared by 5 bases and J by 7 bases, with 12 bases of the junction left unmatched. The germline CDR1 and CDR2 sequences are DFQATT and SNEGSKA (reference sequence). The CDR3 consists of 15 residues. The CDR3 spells CSAGNRGRPLNEQFF. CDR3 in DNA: TGCAGTGCTGGGAACAGGGGGCGACCACTTAATGAGCAGTTCTTC.

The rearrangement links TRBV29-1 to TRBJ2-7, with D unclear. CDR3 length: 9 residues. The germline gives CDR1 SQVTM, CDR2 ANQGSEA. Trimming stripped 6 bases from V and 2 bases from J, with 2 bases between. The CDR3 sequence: CSVAYEQYF. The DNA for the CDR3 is TGCAGCGTGGCCTACGAGCAGTACTTC.

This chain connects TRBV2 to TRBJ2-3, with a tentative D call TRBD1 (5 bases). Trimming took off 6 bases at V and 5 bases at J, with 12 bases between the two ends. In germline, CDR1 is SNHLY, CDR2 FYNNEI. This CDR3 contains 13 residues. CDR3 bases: TGTGCCAGCAGGACAGTCGCACAAGATACGCAGTATTTT. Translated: CASRTVAQDTQYF. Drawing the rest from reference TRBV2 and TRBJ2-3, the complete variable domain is EPEVTQTPSHQVTQMGQEVILRCVPISNHLYFYWYRQILGQKVEFLVSFYNNEISEKSEIFDDQFSVERPDGSNFTLKIRSTKLEDSAMYFCASRTVAQDTQYFGPGTRLTVL.

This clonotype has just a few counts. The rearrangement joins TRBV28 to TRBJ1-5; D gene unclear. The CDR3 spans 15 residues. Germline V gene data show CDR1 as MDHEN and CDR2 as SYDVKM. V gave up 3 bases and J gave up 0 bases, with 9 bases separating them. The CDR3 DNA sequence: TGTGCCAGCAGTTTTTGGTCAAATAGCAATCAGCCCCAGCATTTT. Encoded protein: CASSFWSNSNQPQHF.

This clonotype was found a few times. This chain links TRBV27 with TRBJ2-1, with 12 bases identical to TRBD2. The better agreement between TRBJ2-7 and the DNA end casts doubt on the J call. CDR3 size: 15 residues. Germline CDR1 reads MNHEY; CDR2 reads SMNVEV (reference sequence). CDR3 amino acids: CASSLAGGLPYEQYF. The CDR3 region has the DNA TGTGCCAGCAGTCTAGCGGGAGGGCTTCCCTACGAGCAGTACTTC.

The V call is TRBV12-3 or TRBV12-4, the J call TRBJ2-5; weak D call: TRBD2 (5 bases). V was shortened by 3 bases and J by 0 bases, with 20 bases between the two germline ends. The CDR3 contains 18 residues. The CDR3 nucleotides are TGTGCCAGCAGTTTGGATCCCCGGTGGGGAGACCACCAAGAGACCCAGTACTTC. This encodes CASSLDPRWGDHQETQYF.

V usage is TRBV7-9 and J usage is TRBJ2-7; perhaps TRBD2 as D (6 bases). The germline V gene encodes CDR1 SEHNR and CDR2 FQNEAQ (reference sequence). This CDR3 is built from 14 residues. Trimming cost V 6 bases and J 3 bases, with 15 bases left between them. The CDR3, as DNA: TGTGCCAGCAGTGCGAGAGGAGGGGACTACGAGCAGTACTTC. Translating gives CASSARGGDYEQYF.

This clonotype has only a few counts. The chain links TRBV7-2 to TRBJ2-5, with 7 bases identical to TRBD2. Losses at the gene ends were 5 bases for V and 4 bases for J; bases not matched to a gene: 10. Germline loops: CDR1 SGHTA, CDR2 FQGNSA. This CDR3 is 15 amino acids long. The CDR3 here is CASSNLRTGGETQYF. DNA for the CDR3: TGTGCCAGCAGCAACCTTAGGACGGGGGGAGAGACCCAGTACTTC. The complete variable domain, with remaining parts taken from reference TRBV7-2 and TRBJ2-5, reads GAGVSQSPSNKVTEKGKDVELRCDPISGHTALYWYRQSLGQGLEFLIYFQGNSAPDKSGLPSDRFSAERTGGSVSTLTIQRTQQEDSAVYLCASSNLRTGGETQYFGPGTRLLVL.

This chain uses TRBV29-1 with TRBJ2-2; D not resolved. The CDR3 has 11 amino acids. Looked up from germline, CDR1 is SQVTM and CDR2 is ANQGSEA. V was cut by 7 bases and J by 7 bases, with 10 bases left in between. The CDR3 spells CSAAGDGELFF. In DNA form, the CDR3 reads TGCAGCGCCGCCGGCGACGGGGAGCTGTTTTTT.

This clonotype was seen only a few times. CDR3: CASSEYFRDSNTEAFF. The CDR3 DNA reads as TGTGCCAGCAGTGAATATTTCCGGGACAGTAACACTGAAGCTTTCTTT. V usage is TRBV25-1 and J usage is TRBJ1-1, with 7 bases matching TRBD1. Germline CDR1 is MGHDK and CDR2 is SYGVNS. J was trimmed by 2 bases and V by 0 bases; bases with no gene match: 6. The CDR3 totals 16 residues.

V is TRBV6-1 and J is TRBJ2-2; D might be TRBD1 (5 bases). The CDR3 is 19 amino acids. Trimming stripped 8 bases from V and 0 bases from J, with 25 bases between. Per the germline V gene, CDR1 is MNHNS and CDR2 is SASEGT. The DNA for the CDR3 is TGTGCCAGCGGGCGACAGAAGGGGATGATCATTACGAACACCGGGGAGCTGTTTTTT. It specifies CASGRQKGMIITNTGELFF.

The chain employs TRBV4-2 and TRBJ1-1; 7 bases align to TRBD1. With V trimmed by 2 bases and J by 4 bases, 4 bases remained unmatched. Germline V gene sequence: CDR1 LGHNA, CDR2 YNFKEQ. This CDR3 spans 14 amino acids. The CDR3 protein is CASSQPGQVTEAFF. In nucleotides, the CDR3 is TGTGCCAGCAGCCAACCCGGACAGGTCACTGAAGCTTTCTTT.

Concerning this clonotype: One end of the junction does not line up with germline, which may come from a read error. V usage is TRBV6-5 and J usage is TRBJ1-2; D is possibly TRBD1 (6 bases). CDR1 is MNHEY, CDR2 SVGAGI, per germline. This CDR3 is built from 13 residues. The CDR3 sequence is CASSDSGTNGYTF. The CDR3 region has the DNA TGTGCCAGCAGTGACTCCGGGACAAATGGCTACACCTTC.

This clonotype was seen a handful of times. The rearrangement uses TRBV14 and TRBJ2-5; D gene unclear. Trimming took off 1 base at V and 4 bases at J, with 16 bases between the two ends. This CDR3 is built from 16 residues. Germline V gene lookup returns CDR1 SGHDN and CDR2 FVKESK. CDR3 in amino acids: CASSQAPKSEIETQYF. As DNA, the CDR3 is TGTGCCAGCAGCCAAGCGCCTAAGAGTGAGATAGAGACCCAGTACTTC.

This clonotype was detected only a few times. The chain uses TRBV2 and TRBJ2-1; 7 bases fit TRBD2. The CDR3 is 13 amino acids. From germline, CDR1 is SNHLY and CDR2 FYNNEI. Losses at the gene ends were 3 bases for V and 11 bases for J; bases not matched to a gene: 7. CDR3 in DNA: TGTGCCAGCAGTGAGAGGCGGGACTATAAGCAGTTCTTC. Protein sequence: CASSERRDYKQFF.

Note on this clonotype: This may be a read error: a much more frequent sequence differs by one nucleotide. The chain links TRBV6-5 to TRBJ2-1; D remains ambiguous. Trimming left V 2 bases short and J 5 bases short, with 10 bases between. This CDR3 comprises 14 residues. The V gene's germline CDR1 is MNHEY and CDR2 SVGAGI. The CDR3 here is CASSYAGSHNEQFF. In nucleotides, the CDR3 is TGTGCCAGCAGTTACGCTGGCAGCCACAATGAGCAGTTCTTC.

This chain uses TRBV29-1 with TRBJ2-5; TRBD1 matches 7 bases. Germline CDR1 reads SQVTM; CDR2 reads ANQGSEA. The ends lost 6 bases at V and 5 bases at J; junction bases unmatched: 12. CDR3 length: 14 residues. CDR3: CSVGQALVGETQYF. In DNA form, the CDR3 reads TGCAGCGTCGGACAGGCCCTGGTCGGGGAGACCCAGTACTTC.

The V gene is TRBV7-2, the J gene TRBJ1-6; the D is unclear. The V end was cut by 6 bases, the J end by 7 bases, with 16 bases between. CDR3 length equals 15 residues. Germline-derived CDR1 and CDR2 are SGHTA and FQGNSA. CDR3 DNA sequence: TGTGCCAGCAGTCATCCAAGGTCACAGAATTCACCCCTCCACTTT. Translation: CASSHPRSQNSPLHF.

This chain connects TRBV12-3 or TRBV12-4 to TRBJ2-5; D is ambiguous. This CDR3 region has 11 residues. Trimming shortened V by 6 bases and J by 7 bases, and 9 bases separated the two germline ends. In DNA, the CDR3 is TGTGCCAGCAGACACCTCGGGACCCAGTACTTC. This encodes CASRHLGTQYF.

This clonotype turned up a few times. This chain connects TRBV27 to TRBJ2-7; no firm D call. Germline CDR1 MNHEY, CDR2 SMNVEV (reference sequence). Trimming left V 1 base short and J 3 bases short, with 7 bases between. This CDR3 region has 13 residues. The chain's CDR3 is CASSLFGNYEQYF. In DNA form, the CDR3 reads TGTGCCAGCAGTTTATTTGGCAACTACGAGCAGTACTTC.